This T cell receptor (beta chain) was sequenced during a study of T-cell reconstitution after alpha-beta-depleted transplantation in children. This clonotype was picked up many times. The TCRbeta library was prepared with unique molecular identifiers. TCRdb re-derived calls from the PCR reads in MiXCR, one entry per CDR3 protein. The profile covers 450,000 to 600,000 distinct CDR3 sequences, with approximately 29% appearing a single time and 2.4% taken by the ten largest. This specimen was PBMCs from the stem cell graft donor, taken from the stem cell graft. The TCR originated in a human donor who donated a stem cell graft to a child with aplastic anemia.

The CDR3 loop is CASSLEAGNQPQHF. Written as DNA, the CDR3 is TGCGCCAGCAGCTTGGAGGCAGGTAATCAGCCCCAGCATTTT. This rearrangement joins TRBV5-1 to TRBJ1-5; no definite D call. V was trimmed by 0 bases and J by 4 bases, leaving 8 bases between them. CDR1 and CDR2 from the germline V gene are SGHRS and YFSETQ. The CDR3 spans 14 residues.